This TCR beta chain was retrieved from a study of control samples from healthy donors and cancer patients. Clones were sequenced by immunoSEQ multiplex PCR, and TCRdb holds only the in-frame ones, with some missing. The sample yields over 110,000 clones, 70% to 90% seen once. The specimen was blood. The clonotype comes from a woman in her thirties in good health.

The CDR3 DNA reads as TGTGCCAGCAGGTGGGGAGACAGGGTAGTTGATGGCTACACCTTC. Protein: CASRWGDRVVDGYTF. The chain couples TRBV28 to TRBJ1-2, with 7 positions matching TRBD1. Germline CDR1 MDHEN, CDR2 SYDVKM. The CDR3 totals 15 residues. Trimming took 6 bases from V and 6 from J; bases not matched to a gene: 13.